This T cell receptor beta chain was sequenced during a study of T cell responses to AZD1222 COVID-19 vaccine. Study findings and constraints: Repertoire collection took place solely once the T cell response had peaked. The sample set comprised mostly white British donors with more females, and clonal diversity was possibly underestimated. Along spike, vaccine-associated CD4 TCRs were found throughout, with dominance at 160-218 and 743-854.

Measured with immunoSEQ multiplex PCR; TCRdb has only the in-frame clones, and not every one. The sample records about 120,000 clones, 92% being singletons. About this clone: What it recognizes is unknown.

In germline, CDR1 is SGHTA, CDR2 FQGNSA. The CDR3 sequence is 15 residues long. Trimming cost V 3 bases and J 4 bases, with 13 bases left between them. This specimen consisted of peripheral blood, obtained on day 0 of AZD1222 vaccination. The rearrangement joins TRBV7-2 to TRBJ1-5; tentative D call: TRBD1 (5 bases). This clonotype originated in an adult in good health. The CDR3 sequence is CASSFTRVGNQPQHF. The CDR3 nucleotides are TGTGCCAGCAGCTTTACCAGGGTAGGGAATCAGCCCCAGCATTTT.